This entry lists 16 T cell receptor beta chains sequenced from one sample in a study of Graves' ophthalmopathy and Graves' hyperthyroidism (dated by TCRdb to 2017 to 2018). The sample was run on an Illumina HiSeq 2000. For repertoire sequencing, TCR beta CDR3 regions were amplified from RNA transcripts. The first round was an RT-PCR using HTBI primers with the Qiagen OneStep RT-PCR kit, and this first round was followed by a second-round multiplex PCR, then size selection and purification. TCRdb's own reprocessing of the public reads used fastp at Q25 and MiXCR and kept productive beta chains. Rows are combined by CDR3 protein, so each entry shows the most common genes and DNA. In this sample the table shows some 160,000 distinct CDR3 sequences, 30% to 45% of which occur a single time. 8% to 10% of the sample is taken by the ten largest. The sequencing input was peripheral blood. The receptors shown here come from a young man with Graves' ophthalmopathy. Donor details come from another sample of the same person, matched by shared clones.

This clonotype was seen once. The V and J genes are TRBV2 and TRBJ1-6; D is unresolved. There are 15 residues in the CDR3. Deletions cut 6 bases from V and 7 bases from J, with 16 bases between. CDR1 is SNHLY and CDR2 is FYNNEI in the germline V gene. The CDR3: CASRKSGRENSPLHF. The CDR3 nucleotides are TGTGCCAGCAGGAAATCCGGACGGGAAAATTCACCCCTCCACTTT.

This clonotype was seen many times. V and J are TRBV20-1 and TRBJ1-1, with TRBD1 matching over 8 bases. Germline CDR1 reads DFQATT; CDR2 reads SNEGSKA (reference sequence). V lost 0 bases and J lost 10; bases outside the gene matches: 4. CDR3 length: 12 residues. CDR3 DNA sequence: TGCAGTGCTAGAGACAGGGGGCGTGGAGCTTTCTTT. Translating it yields CSARDRGRGAFF.

This clonotype was found many times. V is TRBV12-3 or TRBV12-4 and J is TRBJ1-3, with D unresolved. The CDR3 loop spans 14 amino acids. V lost 6 bases and J lost 3, with 12 bases in between. In nucleotides, the CDR3 is TGTGCCAGCAGCCGGGCCCAGGTTGGAAACACCATATATTTT. Its translation is CASSRAQVGNTIYF.

This clonotype was recorded a few times. V gene TRBV28 combines with J gene TRBJ1-2; the D gene is possibly TRBD1 (6 bases). Germline values: CDR1 MDHEN, CDR2 SYDVKM. V was cut by 3 bases and J by 7 bases, with 21 bases left in between. This CDR3 has 16 amino acids. This chain's CDR3 is CASSFEDDIQGGGYTF. In DNA, the CDR3 is TGTGCCAGCAGTTTCGAAGATGATATACAGGGTGGTGGCTACACCTTC.

This sequence joins TRBV30 and TRBJ2-7; 8 positions match TRBD1. Germline-derived CDR1 and CDR2 are GTSNPN and SVGIG (reference sequence). The CDR3 contains 15 residues. V dropped 4 bases and J dropped 4; count of bases not matched to a gene: 12. The CDR3 loop is CAWTLTDRGAYEQYF. CDR3 DNA: TGTGCCTGGACCTTGACCGACAGGGGTGCGTACGAGCAGTACTTC.

This clonotype has at least ten counts. The rearrangement uses TRBV6-6 and TRBJ2-7, with 10 bases lining up with TRBD2. The CDR3 loop spans 14 amino acids. Germline CDR1 and CDR2: MNHNY and SVGAGI (reference sequence). J gave up 1 base and V 7 bases, and 4 bases lay outside the gene matches. This CDR3 is CASTPLAGSYEQYF. The DNA for the CDR3 is TGTGCCAGCACTCCACTAGCGGGGTCCTACGAGCAGTACTTC.

This clonotype has at least ten counts. The J gene is TRBJ2-5, the V gene TRBV7-2, with 7 positions matching TRBD1. This CDR3 is built from 14 residues. In germline, CDR1 is SGHTA, CDR2 FQGNSA. V was clipped by 6 bases and J by 4 bases; unmatched bases: 8. The CDR3 coding sequence is TGTGCCAGCAGTTCCGACAGGGTATCAGAGACCCAGTACTTC. Encoded protein: CASSSDRVSETQYF.

V is TRBV27 and J is TRBJ2-2; 7 bases line up with TRBD1. With 7 bases clipped from V and 2 bases from J, the junction kept 7 bases outside the gene matches. The CDR3 sequence is 15 residues long. The germline gives CDR1 MNHEY, CDR2 SMNVEV (reference sequence). CDR3 DNA: TGTGCCAGCACCACGGGACAGTCCAACACCGGGGAGCTGTTTTTT. Translating gives CASTTGQSNTGELFF.

This chain connects TRBV6-5 to TRBJ2-5, with D uncertain. This CDR3 spans 13 amino acids. V was shortened by 7 bases and J by 2 bases, with 11 bases between the two germline ends. Germline V gene data show CDR1 as MNHEY and CDR2 as SVGAGI. The CDR3 sequence is CASTSLRQETQYF. The CDR3 nucleotides read TGTGCCAGCACTTCTCTGAGACAAGAGACCCAGTACTTC.

Ten or more counts support this clonotype. This sequence joins TRBV6-1 and TRBJ1-5, with 8 bases that match TRBD1. The length of the CDR3 is 15 residues. V trimming: 7 bases; J trimming: 3 bases; junction bases outside the gene matches: 8. The V gene's germline CDR1 is MNHNS and CDR2 SASEGT. The CDR3 loop is CASIPGQVHNQPQHF. The CDR3 DNA sequence: TGTGCCAGCATTCCGGGACAGGTCCACAATCAGCCCCAGCATTTT.

V and J are TRBV29-1 and TRBJ1-1; D is uncertain. From germline, CDR1 is SQVTM and CDR2 ANQGSEA. This CDR3 has 12 residues. The ends were cut back, 4 bases at V and 8 bases at J, with 14 bases in the middle. The CDR3 DNA is TGCAGCGTTGTAGGATCCGACCACGAAGCTTTCTTT. This translates into CSVVGSDHEAFF.

This clonotype turned up a few times. This chain links TRBV7-9 with TRBJ2-5, with D unresolved. The germline CDR1 and CDR2 sequences are SEHNR and FQNEAQ (reference sequence). This CDR3 spans 11 amino acids. V was pared by 3 bases and J by 12 bases, with 11 bases between. The CDR3 sequence is CASSFNTLKYF. For the CDR3, the DNA is TGTGCCAGCAGCTTTAACACCCTCAAGTACTTC. Supplemented by reference TRBV7-9 and TRBJ2-5, the full variable domain reads DTGVSQNPRHKITKRGQNVTFRCDPISEHNRLYWYRQTLGQGPEFLTYFQNEAQLEKSRLLSDRFSAERPKGSFSTLEIQRTEQGDSAMYLCASSFNTLKYFGPGTRLLVL.

The table lists this clonotype with many counts. The chain joins TRBV6-5 to TRBJ1-1, with D perhaps matching TRBD1 (5 bases). The germline gives CDR1 MNHEY, CDR2 SVGAGI. The CDR3 loop spans 14 amino acids. The ends were cut back, 7 bases at V and 3 bases at J, with 15 bases in the middle. The CDR3 loop is CASIGEGSYTEAFF. As DNA, the CDR3 is TGTGCCAGCATCGGTGAGGGGAGTTACACTGAAGCTTTCTTT.

This clonotype is medium-sized (0.01 to 0.1%). The rearrangement joins TRBV11-2 to TRBJ2-7; D perhaps matches TRBD1 (6 bases). CDR3 size: 13 residues. V was shortened by 5 bases and J by 2 bases, with 10 bases between the two germline ends. Germline V lookup: CDR1 SGHAT, CDR2 FQNNGV. CDR3 sequence reads: CASSRDTAYEQYF. CDR3 nucleotides: TGTGCCAGCAGCCGGGACACAGCCTACGAGCAGTACTTC.

The sample holds many counts of this clonotype. The V and J genes are TRBV6-1 and TRBJ2-7; no clear D. Germline assignment: CDR1 MNHNS and CDR2 SASEGT. Trimming stripped 10 bases from V and 0 bases from J, with 16 bases between. The CDR3 runs 14 residues. The chain's CDR3 is CATRPRARSYEQYF. CDR3 bases: TGTGCCACCCGACCCCGGGCCCGCTCCTACGAGCAGTACTTC.

Concerning this clonotype: Given a much more abundant clone one base away, this may be a read error. The chain couples TRBV28 to TRBJ2-7; possibly TRBD1 for D (6 bases). This CDR3 is 10 amino acids long. V was trimmed by 8 bases and J by 9 bases, leaving 11 bases between them. Germline V gene sequence: CDR1 MDHEN, CDR2 SYDVKM. The DNA of the CDR3 is TGTGCCAGCGGCGTGGGGGCGCAGTACTTC. It encodes CASGVGAQYF.